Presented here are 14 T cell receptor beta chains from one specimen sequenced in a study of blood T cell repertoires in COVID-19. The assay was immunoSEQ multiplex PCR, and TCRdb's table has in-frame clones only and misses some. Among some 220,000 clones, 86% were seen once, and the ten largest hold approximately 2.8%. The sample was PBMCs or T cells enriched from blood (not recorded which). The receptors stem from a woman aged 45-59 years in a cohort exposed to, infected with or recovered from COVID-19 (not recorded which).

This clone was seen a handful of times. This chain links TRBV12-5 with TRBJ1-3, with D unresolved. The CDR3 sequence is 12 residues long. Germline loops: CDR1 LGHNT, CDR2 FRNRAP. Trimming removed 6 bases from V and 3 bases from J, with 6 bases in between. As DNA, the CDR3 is TGTGCTAGTGGCACGAGTGGAAACACCATATATTTT. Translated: CASGTSGNTIYF. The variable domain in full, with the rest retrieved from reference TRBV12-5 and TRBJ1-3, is DARVTQTPRHKVTEMGQEVTMRCQPILGHNTVFWYRQTMMQGLELLAYFRNRAPLDDSGMPKDRFSAEMPDATLATLKIQPSEPRDSAVYFCASGTSGNTIYFGEGSWLTVV.

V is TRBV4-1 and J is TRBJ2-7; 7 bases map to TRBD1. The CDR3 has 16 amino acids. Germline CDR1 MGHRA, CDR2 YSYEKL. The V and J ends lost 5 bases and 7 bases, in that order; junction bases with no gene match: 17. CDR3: CASSGLPGTPTGEQYF. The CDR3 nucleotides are TGCGCCAGCAGCGGTCTTCCCGGGACCCCGACAGGGGAGCAGTACTTC.

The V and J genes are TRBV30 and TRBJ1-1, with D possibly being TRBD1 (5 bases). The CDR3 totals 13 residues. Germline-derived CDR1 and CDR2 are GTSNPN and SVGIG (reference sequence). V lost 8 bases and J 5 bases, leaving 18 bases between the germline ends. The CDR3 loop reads CAGQNGVHTEAFF. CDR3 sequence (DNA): TGTGCCGGACAAAATGGGGTTCATACTGAAGCTTTCTTT.

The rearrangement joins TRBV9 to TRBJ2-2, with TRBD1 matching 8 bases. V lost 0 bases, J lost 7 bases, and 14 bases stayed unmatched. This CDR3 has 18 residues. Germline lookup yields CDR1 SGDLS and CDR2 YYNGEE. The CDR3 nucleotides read TGTGCCAGCAGCGTAGTAGGGAAAAGACAGGGGATAAGCGGGGAGCTGTTTTTT. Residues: CASSVVGKRQGISGELFF.

CDR3 sequence reads: CASSYVSRDPAYQETQYF. CDR3 nucleotide sequence: TGCGCCAGCAGCTACGTTTCGCGGGACCCAGCTTACCAAGAGACCCAGTACTTC. The chain carries TRBV5-1 and TRBJ2-5, with D possibly TRBD2 on 6 matching bases. The CDR3 is 18 amino acids. Germline V gene lookup returns CDR1 SGHRS and CDR2 YFSETQ. Trimming removed 3 bases at V and 0 bases at J, with 21 bases between.

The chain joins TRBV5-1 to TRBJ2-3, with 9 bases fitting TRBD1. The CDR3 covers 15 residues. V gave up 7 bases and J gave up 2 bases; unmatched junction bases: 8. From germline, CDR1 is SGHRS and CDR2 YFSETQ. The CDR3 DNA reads TGCGCCAGCGCCACGACAGGGGGAGCCACAGATACGCAGTATTTT. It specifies CASATTGGATDTQYF.

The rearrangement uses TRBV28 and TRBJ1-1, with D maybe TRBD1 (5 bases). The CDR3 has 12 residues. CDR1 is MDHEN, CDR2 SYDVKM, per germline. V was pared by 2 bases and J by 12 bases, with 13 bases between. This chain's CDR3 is CASSLAGKKSFF. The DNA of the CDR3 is TGTGCCAGCAGTTTAGCAGGGAAGAAGTCTTTCTTT.

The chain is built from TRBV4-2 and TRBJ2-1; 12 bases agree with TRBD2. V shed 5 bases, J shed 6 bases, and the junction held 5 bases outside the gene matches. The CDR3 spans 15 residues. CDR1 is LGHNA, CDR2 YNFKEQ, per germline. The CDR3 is CASSELAGGLNEQFF. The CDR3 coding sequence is TGTGCCAGCAGCGAACTAGCGGGGGGACTCAATGAGCAGTTCTTC.

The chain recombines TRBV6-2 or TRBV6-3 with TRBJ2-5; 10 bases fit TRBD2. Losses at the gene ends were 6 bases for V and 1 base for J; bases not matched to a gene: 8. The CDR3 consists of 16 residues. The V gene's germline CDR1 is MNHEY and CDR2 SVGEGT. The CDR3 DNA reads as TGTGCCAGCAGCTCCCTTGGACTAGCGGCCCAAGAGACCCAGTACTTC. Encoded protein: CASSSLGLAAQETQYF.

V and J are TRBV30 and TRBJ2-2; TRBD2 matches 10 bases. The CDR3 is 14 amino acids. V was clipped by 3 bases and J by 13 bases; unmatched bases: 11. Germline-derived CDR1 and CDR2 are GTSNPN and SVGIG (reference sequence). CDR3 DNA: TGTGCCTGGAGCCCGCCGGGACTAGCGTATAGGCTGTTTTTT. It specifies CAWSPPGLAYRLFF.

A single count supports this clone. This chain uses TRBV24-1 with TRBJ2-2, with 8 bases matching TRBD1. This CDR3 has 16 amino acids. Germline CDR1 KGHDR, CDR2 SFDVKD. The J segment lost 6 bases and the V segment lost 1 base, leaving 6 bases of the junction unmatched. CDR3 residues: CATSDLNRGDSGELFF. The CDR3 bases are TGTGCCACCAGTGATTTAAACAGGGGGGACTCCGGGGAGCTGTTTTTT.

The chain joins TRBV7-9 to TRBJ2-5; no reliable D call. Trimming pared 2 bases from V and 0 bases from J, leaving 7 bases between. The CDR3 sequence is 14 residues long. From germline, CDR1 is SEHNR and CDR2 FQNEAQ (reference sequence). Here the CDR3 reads CASSLRRDQETQYF. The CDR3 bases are TGTGCCAGCAGCTTACGTCGGGACCAAGAGACCCAGTACTTC.

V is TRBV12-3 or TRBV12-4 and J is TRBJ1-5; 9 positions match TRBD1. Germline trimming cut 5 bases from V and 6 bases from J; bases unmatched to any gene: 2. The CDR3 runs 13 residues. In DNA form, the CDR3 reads TGTGCCAGCAGTCTACAGGGGGCTCAGCCCCAGCATTTT. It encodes CASSLQGAQPQHF.

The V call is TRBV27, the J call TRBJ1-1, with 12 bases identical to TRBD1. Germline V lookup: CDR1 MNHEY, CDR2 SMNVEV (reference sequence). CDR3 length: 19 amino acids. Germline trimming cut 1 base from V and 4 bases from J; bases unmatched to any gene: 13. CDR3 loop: CASSLFWGQGASPPTEAFF. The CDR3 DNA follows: TGTGCCAGCAGTTTATTTTGGGGACAGGGGGCTAGCCCCCCCACTGAAGCTTTCTTT.